This T cell receptor beta chain was observed in a study of shared clonotypes between healthy human individuals. Clones were sequenced by immunoSEQ multiplex PCR, and TCRdb holds only the in-frame ones, with some missing. Of over 1.5 million clones listed, nearly 99% are singletons. This CDR3 has 15 amino acids. CDR1 and CDR2 (germline): MDHEN, SYDVKM. With V trimmed by 3 bases and J by 2 bases, 7 bases remained unmatched. The TCR was taken from a man aged 25-45 years in good health. The sequenced material came from naive CD4+ T cells sorted from blood. This sample's subset: CD45RA+ positively selected. V gene TRBV28 combines with J gene TRBJ2-7; 7 nucleotides line up with TRBD2. CDR3 sequence (DNA): TGTGCCAGCAGTTTGGGGGGGAATACTCCCTACGAGCAGTACTTC. Translation gives CASSLGGNTPYEQYF.